The present entry profiles one TCR beta chain with its context. What it recognizes is unknown. The CDR3 is made up of 14 amino acids. In germline, CDR1 is SGHTA, CDR2 FQGTGA. Losses at the gene ends were 5 bases for V and 4 bases for J; bases not matched to a gene: 5. Clones were read by immunoSEQ multiplex PCR, and TCRdb kept only the in-frame ones, dropping some. The top ten clones hold less than 4% of a sample with about 61,000 clones, around four fifths of them seen once. The sample originates from a study of OX40 agonist ivuxolimab in advanced cancers. Study results and caveats: The average count of expanded clones was higher among CD8+ T cells than among CD4+.

The source is an adult with an advanced solid tumor such as melanoma, head and neck, liver or kidney cancer. The chain has TRBV7-3 and TRBJ2-3; the match to TRBD2 covers 8 bases. Sequencing was performed on CD4+ or CD8+ T cells sorted from blood, taken in a trial of the OX40 agonist ivuxolimab. The CDR3 DNA reads TGTGCCAGCAGCCCGGGACTAGGGGCAGATACGCAGTATTTT. Translated, it gives CASSPGLGADTQYF.